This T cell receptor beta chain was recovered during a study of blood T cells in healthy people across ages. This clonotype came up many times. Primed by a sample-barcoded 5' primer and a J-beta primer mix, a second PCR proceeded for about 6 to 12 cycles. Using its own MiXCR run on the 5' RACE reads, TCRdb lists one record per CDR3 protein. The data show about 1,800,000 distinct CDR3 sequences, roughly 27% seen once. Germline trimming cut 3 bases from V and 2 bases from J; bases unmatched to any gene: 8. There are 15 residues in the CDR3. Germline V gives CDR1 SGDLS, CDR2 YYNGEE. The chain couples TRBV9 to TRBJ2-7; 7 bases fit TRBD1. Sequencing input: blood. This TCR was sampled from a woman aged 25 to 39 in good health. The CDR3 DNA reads TGTGCCAGCAGCGAAGCCGACAGGGCGCCCTACGAGCAGTACTTC. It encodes CASSEADRAPYEQYF. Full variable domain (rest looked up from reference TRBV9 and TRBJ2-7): DSGVTQTPKHLITATGQRVTLRCSPRSGDLSVYWYQQSLDQGLQFLIQYYNGEERAKGNILERFSAQQFPDLHSELNLSSLELGDSALYFCASSEADRAPYEQYFGPGTRLTVT.